A selection of T cell receptor beta chains follows, all from one sample in a study of cytomegalovirus exposure and HLA in healthy donors. Repertoires were generated with immunoSEQ multiplex PCR, while TCRdb's copy carries only in-frame clones and drops some. Of 150,000 to 200,000 clones detected, around 84% appear once; the ten largest clones hold approximately 15%. The sequencing sample was made of PBMCs. Source of these receptors: a man aged 18 to 29 in good health and CMV-seropositive. The CDR3 runs from the conserved cysteine through the conserved F or W. The D gene is left open where the match is weak. Not all rows give a size; the values are once, few, many and, for expanded clones, a class.

V gene	clone size	D gene	J gene	CDR3 DNA	CDR3 protein
TRBV5-1	.	TRBD1	TRBJ1-2	TGCGCCAGCAGCAACAGGGACAGTGGTAACTATGGCTACACCTTC	CASSNRDSGNYGYTF
TRBV29-1	.	.	TRBJ2-7	TGCAGCGGCCTTAGTCGATACGAGCAGTACTTC	CSGLSRYEQYF
TRBV11-2	.	.	TRBJ2-5	TGTGCCAGCAGCGCCAGCAGGGTATCCGAGACCCAGTACTTC	CASSASRVSETQYF
TRBV19	.	TRBD1	TRBJ2-1	TGTGCCAGTAGTATAGATGGGACAGCCTACAATGAGCAGTTCTTC	CASSIDGTAYNEQFF
TRBV5-1	.	.	TRBJ2-5	TGCGCCAGCAGCTTCGACTACGTAGGCGAGACCCAGTACTTC	CASSFDYVGETQYF
TRBV11-2	.	.	TRBJ2-1	TGTGCCAGCAGCTCTTCCTGGACAAACAATGAGCAGTTCTTC	CASSSSWTNNEQFF
TRBV19	.	TRBD2	TRBJ2-1	TGTGCCAGTAGTATAAAGGGGACTAGCAGATACAATGAGCAGTTCTTC	CASSIKGTSRYNEQFF
TRBV7-9	.	TRBD1	TRBJ1-4	TGTGCCAGCAGCGACCGGGACAGGGGGCTTAAGGAAAAACTGTTTTTT	CASSDRDRGLKEKLFF
TRBV6-1	.	.	TRBJ2-7	TGTGCCAGCAGTATAACGGGGGTGGCCGAGCAGTACTTC	CASSITGVAEQYF
TRBV6-1	.	TRBD1	TRBJ2-7	TGTGCCAGCACCTTGGGGACAGGGGGAGACTACGAGCAGTACTTC	CASTLGTGGDYEQYF
TRBV14	.	.	TRBJ1-1	TGTGCCAGCAGCGTCGTGGGGCAGCCAACGTACACTGAAGCTTTCTTT	CASSVVGQPTYTEAFF
TRBV30	.	.	TRBJ1-5	TGTGCCTGGAGTGTATCCGGGTATCAGCCCCAGCATTTT	CAWSVSGYQPQHF
TRBV30	.	.	TRBJ2-3	TGTGCCTGGAGTGTACTACAGGCCCGCACAGATACGCAGTATTTT	CAWSVLQARTDTQYF
TRBV7-8	.	.	TRBJ2-1	TGTGCCAGCAGCCCACGTACAGGGACCCGAGGGAATGAGCAGTTCTTC	CASSPRTGTRGNEQFF
TRBV5-5	.	.	TRBJ1-1	TGTGCCAGCAGCTTGGTTAGGGGCAGGGCTGAAGCTTTCTTT	CASSLVRGRAEAFF
TRBV28	.	TRBD2	TRBJ2-2	TGTGCCAGCAGCCGTAGCGGGAACGGCGGGGAGCTGTTTTTT	CASSRSGNGGELFF
TRBV6-5	.	.	TRBJ1-4	TGTGCCAGCAGTTACGGGGGGGTAAATGAAAAACTGTTTTTT	CASSYGGVNEKLFF
TRBV28	once	.	TRBJ1-3	TGTGCCAGCAGTGGGGACGGGGGCTCTGGAAACACCATATATTTT	CASSGDGGSGNTIYF
TRBV11-3	.	TRBD2	TRBJ2-1	TGTGCCAGCAGCAAAATAGCGGGAGCCTCGGGGAATGAGCAGTTCTTC	CASSKIAGASGNEQFF
TRBV7-2	.	.	TRBJ2-5	TGTGCCAGCAGTTTCACCTGGGACTTGCGAGAGACCCAGTACTTC	CASSFTWDLRETQYF
TRBV5-1	.	.	TRBJ1-4	TGCGCCAGCAGCCCCGGACGGGGTGAGGAAAAACTGTTTTTT	CASSPGRGEEKLFF
TRBV5-4	.	TRBD2	TRBJ2-1	TGTGCCAGCAGCGGAACTAGCGGGAAGGGTGAGCAGTTCTTC	CASSGTSGKGEQFF
TRBV29-1	.	.	TRBJ1-6	TGCAGCGTTGAAGACGGGACATTTCTCTCCTATAATTCACCCCTCCACTTT	CSVEDGTFLSYNSPLHF
TRBV7-3	.	.	TRBJ1-5	TGTGCCAGCAGCTTACAAGAGGGTCAGCCCCAGCATTTT	CASSLQEGQPQHF
TRBV5-6	.	TRBD2	TRBJ2-7	TGTGCCAGCAGCCCGTGGCTAGCGGGGGAGCAGTACTTC	CASSPWLAGEQYF
TRBV28	.	TRBD2	TRBJ2-5	TGTGCCAGCAGTTCTGGGACTAGCAAAGCGACCCAGTACTTC	CASSSGTSKATQYF
TRBV5-4	.	.	TRBJ1-2	TGTGCCAGCAGCCCCGCCAGGGGAAAGGCTGGTGGCTACACCTTC	CASSPARGKAGGYTF
TRBV6-5	once	.	TRBJ1-1	TGTGCCAGCACCCTTCCCCCCGGTAGCGCTGAAGCTTTCTTT	CASTLPPGSAEAFF
TRBV5-4	few	TRBD1	TRBJ1-1	TGTGCCAGCAGCTGGACAGGGAGCACTGAAGCTTTCTTT	CASSWTGSTEAFF
TRBV7-2	.	TRBD2	TRBJ2-3	TGTGCCAGCAGCTTCCTAGCGGGGGGCCTCACAGATACGCAGTATTTT	CASSFLAGGLTDTQYF
TRBV4-2	.	TRBD1	TRBJ1-5	TGTGCCAGCAGCCGTACAGGGGGGGAAAATCAGCCCCAGCATTTT	CASSRTGGENQPQHF
TRBV7-6	once	.	TRBJ2-1	TGTGCCAGTTCACCCCTTACAGGGCGATCTAAGCAGTTCTTC	CASSPLTGRSKQFF
TRBV10-1	few	TRBD2	TRBJ2-1	TGCGCCAGCAGTAGCGGGAGGACCTACAATGAGCAGTTCTTC	CASSSGRTYNEQFF
TRBV5-1	few	.	TRBJ1-1	TGCGCCAGCAGCGGGACTCCCCTCATGAACACTGAAGCTTTCTTT	CASSGTPLMNTEAFF